This T cell receptor (beta chain) was sequenced during a study of T cells in localized non-small cell lung cancer. Produced via immunoSEQ multiplex PCR; TCRdb's table is partial and in-frame only. In the table there are tens of thousands of clones, roughly 90% of which are singletons. The CDR3 spans 13 residues. Between the trimmed V and J ends, which lost 0 bases and 5 bases, there was a span of 6 bases. Germline CDR1 SGHRS, CDR2 YFSETQ. Comments on this clone: The antigen is undetermined.

Study-level results: Peak T cell clonality was found in uninvolved adjacent lung, exceeding tumor. Adjacent lung tissue had a median roughly 62 of the top 100 clones found in the tumor. Sequencing involved a lone tumor region, leaving heterogeneity possible.

This clonotype was obtained from a female donor older than 55 with stage I squamous cell lung carcinoma. V and J are TRBV5-1 and TRBJ1-5; D uncertain. The sequenced sample was peripheral blood, obtained before any cancer treatment. DNA for the CDR3: TGCGCCAGCAGCTTGGTGGGAGATCAGCCCCAGCATTTT. Its translation: CASSLVGDQPQHF.